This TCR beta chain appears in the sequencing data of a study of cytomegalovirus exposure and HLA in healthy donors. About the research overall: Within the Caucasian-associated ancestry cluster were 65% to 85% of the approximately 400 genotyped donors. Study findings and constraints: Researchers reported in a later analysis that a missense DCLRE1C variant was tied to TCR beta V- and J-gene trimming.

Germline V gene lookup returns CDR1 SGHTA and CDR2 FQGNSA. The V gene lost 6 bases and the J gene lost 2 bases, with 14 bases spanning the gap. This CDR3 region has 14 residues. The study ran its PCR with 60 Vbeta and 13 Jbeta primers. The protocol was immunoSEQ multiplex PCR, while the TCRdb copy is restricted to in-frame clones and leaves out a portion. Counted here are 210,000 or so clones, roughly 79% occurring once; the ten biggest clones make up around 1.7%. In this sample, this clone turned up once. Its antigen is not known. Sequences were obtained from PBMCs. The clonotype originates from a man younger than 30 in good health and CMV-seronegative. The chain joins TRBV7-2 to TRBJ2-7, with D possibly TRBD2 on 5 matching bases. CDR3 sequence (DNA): TGTGCCAGCAGACGGACGACTATAGCCTACGAGCAGTACTTC. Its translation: CASRRTTIAYEQYF.